Sequencing of this TCR beta chain was carried out in a study of T cell clones after liver transplantation. Study-wide background: A pre-transplant mixed lymphocyte reaction with TCRbeta sequencing defined graft-donor-reactive clones followed in post-transplant blood.

Measured with immunoSEQ multiplex PCR; TCRdb has only the in-frame clones, and not every one. This table has 70,000 to 95,000 clones, around 78% appearing once. The CDR3 length is 13 residues. The V gene lost 4 bases and the J gene lost 2 bases, with 9 bases spanning the gap. Per the germline V gene, CDR1 is MNHNS and CDR2 is SASEGT. The clonotype originates from a human patient who received a liver transplant. A subset of T cells may come from the graft donor. The chain combines TRBV6-1 with TRBJ2-7; possible D gene TRBD2, 5 bases. The source was CD4+ T cells from blood, collected at the 22-month timepoint. CDR3 bases: TGTGCCAGCAGTGTTAGGAGGACCTACGAGCAGTACTTC. Its translation is CASSVRRTYEQYF.